Listed below are T cell receptor beta chains from one sample, sequenced in a study of T cell responses to AZD1222 COVID-19 vaccine. The repertoire was sequenced with immunoSEQ multiplex PCR; TCRdb's copy has only in-frame clones and lacks some. The data contain tens of thousands of clones, just over 85% of them singletons. The material sequenced was peripheral blood, taken on day 0 of AZD1222 vaccination. The receptors here all came from an adult in good health. Both conserved end residues are part of each CDR3. Fields, in order: clone size, D gene, V gene, J gene, CDR3 DNA, CDR3 protein. A D gene is named only where the DNA matches it firmly. Clone size is not always given. Where it is, it says once, few, many or a class for expanded clones.

NA	TRBD1	TRBV5-8	TRBJ1-1	TGTGCCAGCAACCTGGGACAGGGGGCGGGGGCAACTTTCTTT	CASNLGQGAGATFF
NA	TRBD1	TRBV5-1	TRBJ2-7	TGCGCCAGCAGCTCGACAGGACAGGGGGCTAGGGAGCAGTACTTC	CASSSTGQGAREQYF
NA	NA	TRBV7-2	TRBJ2-2	TGTGCCAGCAGCTTCGTACTAAGAGCCGGGGAGCTGTTTTTT	CASSFVLRAGELFF
NA	NA	TRBV6-1	TRBJ1-2	TGTGCCAGCAGTGAATGGCAGGGGAAGGGAGATGGCTACACCTTC	CASSEWQGKGDGYTF
NA	NA	TRBV11-2	TRBJ2-2	TGTGCCAGCAGCTTATCCGGCGGCGGGGAGCTGTTTTTT	CASSLSGGGELFF
NA	TRBD1	TRBV6-5	TRBJ2-5	TGTGCCAGCAGTTCTGGACAGGGGCGAGAGACCCAGTACTTC	CASSSGQGRETQYF
NA	NA	TRBV7-2	TRBJ1-4	TGTGCCAGCAGCTCCCAGAGAGGGCTGGCTAATGAAAAACTGTTTTTT	CASSSQRGLANEKLFF
once	TRBD2	TRBV7-2	TRBJ2-2	TGTGCCAGCAGGGCTGTGGTAGCGGGAGAGACCGGGGAGCTGTTTTTT	CASRAVVAGETGELFF
few	NA	TRBV11-2	TRBJ2-2	TGTGCCAGCAGCTCTTATATAGTCCAGACCGGGGAGCTGTTTTTT	CASSSYIVQTGELFF
NA	NA	TRBV10-3	TRBJ1-1	TGTGCCATCAGTGAGGGCAGGCCCAAGGCTTTCTTT	CAISEGRPKAFF
NA	NA	TRBV12-5	TRBJ1-1	TGTGCTAGTGGTCGGGATGGTGAAGCTTTCTTT	CASGRDGEAFF
few	NA	TRBV2	TRBJ1-1	TGTGCCAGCAGACAGACCGGGGGTTTCACTGAAGCTTTCTTT	CASRQTGGFTEAFF
NA	NA	TRBV29-1	TRBJ2-5	TGCAGCGTTGCACCGGGGGAGGCCCAGTACTTC	CSVAPGEAQYF
NA	NA	TRBV12-3/TRBV12-4	TRBJ1-2	TGTGCCAGCAGTTGGGGGGAAGGCTACACCTTC	CASSWGEGYTF
NA	TRBD2	TRBV29-1	TRBJ2-1	TGCAGCGTTGTAGCGGGGGGCTACAATGAGCAGTTCTTC	CSVVAGGYNEQFF
NA	NA	TRBV28	TRBJ2-7	TGTGCCAGCAGTCAAGGGTCGGGAGTCGCCTACGAGCAGTACTTC	CASSQGSGVAYEQYF
NA	TRBD1	TRBV6-5	TRBJ2-5	TGTGCCAGCAGTTACGCACCGGGACAGACGGAAGAGACCCAGTACTTC	CASSYAPGQTEETQYF
NA	NA	TRBV2	TRBJ2-2	TGTGCCAGCGGTCAGGGGCAGAACGGGGAGCTGTTTTTT	CASGQGQNGELFF
NA	NA	TRBV3-1/TRBV3-2	TRBJ1-2	TGTGCCAGCAGGCAGGAAGGGGGAATCTATGGCTACACCTTC	CASRQEGGIYGYTF
few	TRBD2	TRBV30	TRBJ2-1	TGTGCCTGGAGTACCAAGCGGGGGTACAATGAGCAGTTCTTC	CAWSTKRGYNEQFF
NA	TRBD1	TRBV11-2	TRBJ2-2	TGTGCCAGCGCTAGGGGGCGGAACACCGGGGAGCTGTTTTTT	CASARGRNTGELFF
once	NA	TRBV4-1	TRBJ1-5	TGCGCCAGCAGCCAAGATTTAGGCCGCCTTAGCAATCAGCCCCAGCATTTT	CASSQDLGRLSNQPQHF
NA	NA	TRBV3-1/TRBV3-2	TRBJ1-2	TGTGCCAGCAGCCAAGCCTTAGTTGGAGATTCTAACTATGGCTACACCTTC	CASSQALVGDSNYGYTF
NA	TRBD2	TRBV7-2	TRBJ2-5	TGTGCCAGCAGTCGTAGCGGGGGGTCGCAAGAGACCCAGTACTTC	CASSRSGGSQETQYF
once	NA	TRBV7-9	TRBJ1-1	TGTGCCAGCAGCTTTGACACGTACACTGAAGCTTTCTTT	CASSFDTYTEAFF
NA	NA	TRBV5-4	TRBJ2-5	TGTGCCAGCAGCTTGGTACTAGGCAGACAAGAGACCCAGTACTTC	CASSLVLGRQETQYF
once	TRBD2	TRBV2	TRBJ2-1	TGTGCCAGCCGGGCCGGGACTAGCTCGAGTGAGCAGTTCTTC	CASRAGTSSSEQFF
NA	NA	TRBV3-1/TRBV3-2	TRBJ2-5	TGTGCCAGCAGCCAAGGACAGGACCAGGAGACCCAGTACTTC	CASSQGQDQETQYF
NA	NA	TRBV2	TRBJ1-2	TGTGCCAGCAGTGAGTGGTCCTCGTATGGCTACACCTTC	CASSEWSSYGYTF
NA	TRBD2	TRBV18	TRBJ2-3	TGTGCCAGCTCACCAGGACTAGCTACGGACACAGATACGCAGTATTTT	CASSPGLATDTDTQYF
NA	NA	TRBV6-4	TRBJ1-2	TGTGCCAGCAGCGTAGAGGAGGGCTATGGCTACACCTTC	CASSVEEGYGYTF
NA	NA	TRBV10-3	TRBJ2-5	TGTGCCATCAGTGAGTCGCGAGGGCTGGAGACCCAGTACTTC	CAISESRGLETQYF
NA	NA	TRBV30	TRBJ2-7	TGTGCCTGGAGTCCGGGATATGACGGGTCCTACGAGCAGTACTTC	CAWSPGYDGSYEQYF
NA	TRBD1	TRBV18	TRBJ1-2	TGTGCCAGCTCACCACGGGACAGCGCCATTAACTATGGCTACACCTTC	CASSPRDSAINYGYTF
NA	NA	TRBV5-1	TRBJ2-5	TGCGCCAGCAGCTATGACCCCGTCAGGGTCCAGTACTTC	CASSYDPVRVQYF
NA	NA	TRBV5-5	TRBJ1-1	TGTGCCAGCAGCTTGGAGCCCTTGAACACTGAAGCTTTCTTT	CASSLEPLNTEAFF
NA	TRBD1	TRBV28	TRBJ2-5	TGTGCCAGCAAACAGGGGGCCTGGGAGACCCAGTACTTC	CASKQGAWETQYF
NA	TRBD2	TRBV19	TRBJ2-3	TGTGCCAGTAGTATTGTAGCGGGGTCAACAGATACGCAGTATTTT	CASSIVAGSTDTQYF
once	TRBD1	TRBV6-5	TRBJ1-2	TGTGCCAGCACTTCAAAGCCCCAGGGGGCGGACGGCTACACCTTC	CASTSKPQGADGYTF
few	NA	TRBV21-1	TRBJ1-5	TGTGCCAGCAGCCCCGCTTGGCCCCAGCATTTT	CASSPAWPQHF
NA	TRBD2	TRBV19	TRBJ2-1	TGTGCCAGTAGTGTAGCGGGGACCCCGGTCCTCTTC	CASSVAGTPVLF
NA	NA	TRBV2	TRBJ1-1	TGTGCCAGCAGTCCTAATACCGGGTGGAACACTGAAGCTTTCTTT	CASSPNTGWNTEAFF
few	NA	TRBV27	TRBJ2-7	TGTGCCAGCAGTTTAGAGGGTCAGGGTGTCAACGAGCAGTACTTC	CASSLEGQGVNEQYF